These T cell receptor beta chains were read from a single sample in a study of blood T cell repertoires in COVID-19. Assay used: immunoSEQ multiplex PCR; TCRdb lists only in-frame clones, some missing. Of under 500,000 clones in the sample, about 89% were seen once. Sequencing was carried out using peripheral blood. The receptors here all came from a woman aged 25 to 39 with acute or convalescent COVID-19. Each CDR3 is given with its conserved first and last residue. A D gene is named only where the DNA matches it firmly. The size entry is marked missing in some rows and otherwise reads once, few, many or a size class.

j_call v_call d_call clone_size cdr3_nt cdr3_aa
TRBJ2-7 TRBV6-5 - - TGTGCCAGCAGTCTCAGGGGTCCCTTGACGGAGCAGTACTTC CASSLRGPLTEQYF
TRBJ2-1 TRBV2 TRBD2 - TGTGCCAGCAGTGTTCTAGCGGGGGGGGTCAATGAGCAGTTCTTC CASSVLAGGVNEQFF
TRBJ2-5 TRBV15 - - TGTGCCACCAGCAGAGACCCTGAGTTTCGGGAGACCCAGTACTTC CATSRDPEFRETQYF
TRBJ2-1 TRBV10-3 - - TGTGCCATCAGTGATCCCCCCGAGGCCATCTACAATGAGCAGTTCTTC CAISDPPEAIYNEQFF
TRBJ2-2 TRBV5-1 TRBD2 - TGCGCCAGCAGCTCTCTATCAGCGGGGCTTTCGGGGGAGCTGTTTTTT CASSSLSAGLSGELFF
TRBJ2-7 TRBV4-1 - - TGCGCCAGCAGCCAAGTTTACGGGACTGTCTACGAGCAGTACTTC CASSQVYGTVYEQYF
TRBJ1-4 TRBV7-8 - - TGTGCCAGCAGCTTAGATGTAGAAGCAACTAATGAAAAACTGTTTTTT CASSLDVEATNEKLFF
TRBJ1-1 TRBV4-2 TRBD1 - TGTGCCAGCAGCGGGGTACAACAGGGGGCGGGCACTGAAGCTTTCTTT CASSGVQQGAGTEAFF
TRBJ2-6 TRBV6-6 TRBD1 - TGTGCCAGCGACGACAGGGGGAGGACTGGGGCCAACGTCCTGACTTTC CASDDRGRTGANVLTF
TRBJ2-5 TRBV7-3 TRBD2 - TGTGCCGGGCTAGCGGGGGGGTTCGGAGAGACCCAGTACTTC CAGLAGGFGETQYF
TRBJ2-2 TRBV7-2 - once TGTGCCAGCAGCTTAGGGCCTTACACCGGGGAGCTGTTTTTT CASSLGPYTGELFF
TRBJ2-5 TRBV5-1 - - TGCGCCAGCAGCTTTTTGGAAGGGGAAGAGACCCAGTACTTC CASSFLEGEETQYF
TRBJ1-4 TRBV15 - - TGTGCCACCAGCAGAGCCGAGACTCCGGAACTGTTTTTT CATSRAETPELFF
TRBJ2-5 TRBV3-1/TRBV3-2 - - TGTGCCAGCAGCCAAATAGGGGGGGCCCAAGAGACCCAGTACTTC CASSQIGGAQETQYF